The T cell receptor beta chain under discussion was sequenced for a study of T cell responses to AZD1222 COVID-19 vaccine. This table comes from immunoSEQ multiplex PCR, and its TCRdb copy is limited to in-frame clones, with some not included. The table lists 70,000 to 95,000 clones, approximately 90% of them singletons. Study-level findings and limits: Nearly half of spike-specific TCRs reportedly target unmutated variant regions. Mostly white British, mostly female donors; authors suggested clonal diversity may be underestimated. Without day 14 samples, only post-peak T cell repertoires were studied.

Pooling of second doses given at about 4 or about 12 weeks was done. Comment on this clone: Its antigen remains unidentified.

This TCR came from an adult who received the AZD1222 COVID-19 vaccine. Sequenced material: peripheral blood, taken 28 days after the second AZD1222 dose.

Written as DNA, the CDR3 is TGCAGCGCCTGGACAGGGGTGTCAAAACTGTTTTTT. This encodes CSAWTGVSKLFF. The gene calls are TRBV29-1 and TRBJ1-4, with 9 bases aligning to TRBD1. J gave up 10 bases and V 7 bases, and 7 bases lay outside the gene matches. In germline, CDR1 is SQVTM, CDR2 ANQGSEA. The CDR3 consists of 12 residues.